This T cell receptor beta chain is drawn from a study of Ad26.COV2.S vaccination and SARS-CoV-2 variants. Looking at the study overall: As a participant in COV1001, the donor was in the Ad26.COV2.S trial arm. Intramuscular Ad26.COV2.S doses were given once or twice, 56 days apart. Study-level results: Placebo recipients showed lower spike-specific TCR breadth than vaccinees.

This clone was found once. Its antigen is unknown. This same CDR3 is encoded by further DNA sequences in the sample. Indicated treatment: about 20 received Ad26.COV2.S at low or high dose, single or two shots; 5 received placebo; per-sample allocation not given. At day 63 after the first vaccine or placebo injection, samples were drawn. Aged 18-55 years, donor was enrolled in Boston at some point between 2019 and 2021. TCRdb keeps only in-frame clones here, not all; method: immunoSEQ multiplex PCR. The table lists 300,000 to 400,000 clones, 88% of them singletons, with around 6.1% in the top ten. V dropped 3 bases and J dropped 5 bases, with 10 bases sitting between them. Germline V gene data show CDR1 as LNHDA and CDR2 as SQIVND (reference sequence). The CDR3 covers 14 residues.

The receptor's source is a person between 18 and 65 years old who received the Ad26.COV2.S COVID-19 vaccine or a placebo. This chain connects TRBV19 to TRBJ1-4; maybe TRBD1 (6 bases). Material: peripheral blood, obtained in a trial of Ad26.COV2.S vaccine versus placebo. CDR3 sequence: CASSIGTGNEKLFF. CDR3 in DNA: TGTGCCAGTAGTATTGGTACAGGGAATGAAAAACTGTTTTTT. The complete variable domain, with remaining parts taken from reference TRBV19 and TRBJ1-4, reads DGGITQSPKYLFRKEGQNVTLSCEQNLNHDAMYWYRQDPGQGLRLIYYSQIVNDFQKGDIAEGYSVSREKKESFPLTVTSAQKNPTAFYLCASSIGTGNEKLFFGSGTQLSVL.